This entry describes one T cell receptor (beta chain). V gave up 3 bases and J gave up 1 base, with 9 bases separating them. From germline, CDR1 is MNHEY and CDR2 SMNVEV (reference sequence). CDR3 size: 14 residues. The sample belongs to a study of blood T cell repertoires in COVID-19. Clinical histories supplied by participants themselves formed the basis of cohort assignment. Assay: immunoSEQ multiplex PCR; the TCRdb copy retains only in-frame clones and omits some. The table includes around 130,000 clones, approximately 85% detected once. Sequencing was carried out using PBMCs or T cells enriched from blood (not recorded which). This clonotype originated in a woman in her forties or fifties with acute COVID-19. The chain recombines TRBV27 with TRBJ1-1; tentatively, D is TRBD1 (6 bases). For the CDR3, the DNA is TGTGCCAGCAGTTTCTGGGGACAGAACACTGAAGCTTTCTTT. Its translation is CASSFWGQNTEAFF.